Sequencing of this T cell receptor beta chain was carried out in a study of blood T cell repertoires in COVID-19. Per the germline V gene, CDR1 is MNHEY and CDR2 is SVGAGI. The CDR3 is made up of 14 amino acids. Germline trimming cut 5 bases from V and 7 bases from J; bases unmatched to any gene: 8. The repertoire was sequenced with immunoSEQ multiplex PCR; TCRdb's copy has only in-frame clones and lacks some. The table records about 260,000 clones, 80% to 90% of them present only once. Seattle's enrolled individuals joined amid active infection and were then monitored longitudinally. The chain couples TRBV6-5 to TRBJ1-2; TRBD1 agrees at 9 bases. This sequence originates from a woman between 65 and 79 years old with COVID-19, enrolled during active disease. Sequencing was done on a sample of peripheral blood. DNA of the CDR3: TGTGCCAGCAGTAATCAGGGACAGGGAGGTGGCTACACCTTC. Translating it yields CASSNQGQGGGYTF.